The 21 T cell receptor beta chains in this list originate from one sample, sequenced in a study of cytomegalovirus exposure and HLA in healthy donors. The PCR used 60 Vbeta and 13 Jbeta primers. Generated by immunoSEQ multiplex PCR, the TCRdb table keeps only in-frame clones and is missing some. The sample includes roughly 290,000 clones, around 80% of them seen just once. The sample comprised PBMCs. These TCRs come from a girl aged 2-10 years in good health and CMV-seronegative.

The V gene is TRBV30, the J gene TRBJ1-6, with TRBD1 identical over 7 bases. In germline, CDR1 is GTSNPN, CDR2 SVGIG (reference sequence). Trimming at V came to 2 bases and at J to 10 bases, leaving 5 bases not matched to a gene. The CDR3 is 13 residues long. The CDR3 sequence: CAWSRDSSSPLHF. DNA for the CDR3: TGTGCCTGGAGTCGGGACAGTAGCTCACCCCTCCACTTT. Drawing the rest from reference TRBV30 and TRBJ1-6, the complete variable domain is SQTIHQWPATLVQPVGSPLSLECTVEGTSNPNLYWYRQAAGRGLQLLFYSVGIGQISSEVPQNLSASRPQDRQFILSSKKLLLSDSGFYLCAWSRDSSSPLHFGNGTRLTVT.

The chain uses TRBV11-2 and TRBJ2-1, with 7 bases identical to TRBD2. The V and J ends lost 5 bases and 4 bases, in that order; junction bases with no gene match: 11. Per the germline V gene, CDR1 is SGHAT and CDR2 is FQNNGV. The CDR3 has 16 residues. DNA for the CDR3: TGTGCCAGCAGCCCCCCCGGGGGGTCTGGATACAATGAGCAGTTCTTC. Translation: CASSPPGGSGYNEQFF.

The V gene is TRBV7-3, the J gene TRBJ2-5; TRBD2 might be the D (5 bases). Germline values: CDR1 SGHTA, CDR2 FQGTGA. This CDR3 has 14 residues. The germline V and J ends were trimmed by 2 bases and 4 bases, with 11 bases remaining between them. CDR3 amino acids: CASSLRDSSETQYF. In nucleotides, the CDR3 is TGTGCCAGCAGCTTACGGGATAGCTCAGAGACCCAGTACTTC.

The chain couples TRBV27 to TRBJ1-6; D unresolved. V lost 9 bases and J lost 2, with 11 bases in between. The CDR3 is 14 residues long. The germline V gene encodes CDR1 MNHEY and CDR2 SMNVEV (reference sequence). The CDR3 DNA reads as TGTGCCAGTGCAACCGGGACCTATAATTCACCCCTCCACTTT. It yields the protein CASATGTYNSPLHF.

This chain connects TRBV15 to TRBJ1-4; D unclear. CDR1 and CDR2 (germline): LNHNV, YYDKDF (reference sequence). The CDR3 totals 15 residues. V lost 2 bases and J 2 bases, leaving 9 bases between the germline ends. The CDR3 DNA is TGTGCCACCAGCAGAATAGAAGCGACTAATGAAAAACTGTTTTTT. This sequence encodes CATSRIEATNEKLFF.

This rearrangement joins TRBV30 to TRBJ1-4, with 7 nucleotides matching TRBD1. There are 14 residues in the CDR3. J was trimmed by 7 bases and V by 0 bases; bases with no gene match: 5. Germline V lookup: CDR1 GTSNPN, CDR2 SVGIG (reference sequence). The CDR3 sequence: CAWSVGQATEKLFF. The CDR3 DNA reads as TGTGCCTGGAGTGTAGGACAGGCGACTGAAAAACTGTTTTTT.

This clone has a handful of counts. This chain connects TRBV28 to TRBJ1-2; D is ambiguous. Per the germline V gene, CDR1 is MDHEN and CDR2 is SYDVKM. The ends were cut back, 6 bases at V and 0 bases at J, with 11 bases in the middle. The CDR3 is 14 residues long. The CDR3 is CASRAGGANYGYTF. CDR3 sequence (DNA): TGTGCCAGCAGGGCTGGAGGAGCTAACTATGGCTACACCTTC.

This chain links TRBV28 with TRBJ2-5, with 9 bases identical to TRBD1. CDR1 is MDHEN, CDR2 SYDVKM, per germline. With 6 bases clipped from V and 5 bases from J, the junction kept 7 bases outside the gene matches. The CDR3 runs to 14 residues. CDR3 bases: TGTGCCAGCAGCCCGGCCGGGACAGGGGAGACCCAGTACTTC. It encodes CASSPAGTGETQYF. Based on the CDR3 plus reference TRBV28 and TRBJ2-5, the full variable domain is DVKVTQSSRYLVKRTGEKVFLECVQDMDHENMFWYRQDPGLGLRLIYFSYDVKMKEKGDIPEGYSVSREKKERFSLILESASTNQTSMYLCASSPAGTGETQYFGPGTRLLVL.

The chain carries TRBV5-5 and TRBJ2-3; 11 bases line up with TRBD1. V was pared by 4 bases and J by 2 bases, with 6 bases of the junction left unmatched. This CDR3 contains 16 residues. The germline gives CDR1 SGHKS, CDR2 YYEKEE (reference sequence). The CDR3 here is CASSRGTGGNTDTQYF. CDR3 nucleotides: TGTGCCAGCAGCCGAGGGACAGGGGGAAACACAGATACGCAGTATTTT.

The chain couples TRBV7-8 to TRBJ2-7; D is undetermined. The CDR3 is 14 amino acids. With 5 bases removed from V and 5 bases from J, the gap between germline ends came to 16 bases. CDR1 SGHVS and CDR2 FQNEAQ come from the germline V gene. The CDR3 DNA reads TGTGCCAGCAGCCCTACGGCGGTAGGCCACGAGCAGTACTTC. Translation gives CASSPTAVGHEQYF.

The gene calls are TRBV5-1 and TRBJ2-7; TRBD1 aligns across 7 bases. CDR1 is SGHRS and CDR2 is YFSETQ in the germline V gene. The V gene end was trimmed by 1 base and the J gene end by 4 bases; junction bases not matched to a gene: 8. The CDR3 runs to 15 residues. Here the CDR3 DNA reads TGCGCCAGCAGCTTGAATGCACAGGGGAAGTACGAGCAGTACTTC. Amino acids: CASSLNAQGKYEQYF.

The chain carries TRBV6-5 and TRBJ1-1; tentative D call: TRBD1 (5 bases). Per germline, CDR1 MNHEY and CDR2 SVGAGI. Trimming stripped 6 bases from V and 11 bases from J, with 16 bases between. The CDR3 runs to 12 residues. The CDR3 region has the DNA TGTGCCAGCAGCCCTGGGGCCGGGAGGGCTTTCTTT. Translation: CASSPGAGRAFF.

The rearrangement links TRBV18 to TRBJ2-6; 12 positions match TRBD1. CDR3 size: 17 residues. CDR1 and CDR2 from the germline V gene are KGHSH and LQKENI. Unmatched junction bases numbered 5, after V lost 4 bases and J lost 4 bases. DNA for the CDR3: TGTGCCAGCTCACTCCGGGACAGGGGGCCGGGGGCCAACGTCCTGACTTTC. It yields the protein CASSLRDRGPGANVLTF.

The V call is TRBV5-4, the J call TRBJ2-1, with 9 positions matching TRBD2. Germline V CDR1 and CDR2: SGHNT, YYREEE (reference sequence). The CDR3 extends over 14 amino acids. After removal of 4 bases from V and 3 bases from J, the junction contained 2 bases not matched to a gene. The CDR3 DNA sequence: TGTGCCAGCAGCGCGGGAGGGAGCTACAATGAGCAGTTCTTC. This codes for CASSAGGSYNEQFF.

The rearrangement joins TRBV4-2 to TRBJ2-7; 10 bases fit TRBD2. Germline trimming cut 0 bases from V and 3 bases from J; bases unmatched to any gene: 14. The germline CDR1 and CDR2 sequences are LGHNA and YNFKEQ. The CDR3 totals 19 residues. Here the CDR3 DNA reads TGTGCCAGCAGCCAAGATGGGTCGAGCGGGGGGGCTAATAGCTACGAGCAGTACTTC. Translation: CASSQDGSSGGANSYEQYF.

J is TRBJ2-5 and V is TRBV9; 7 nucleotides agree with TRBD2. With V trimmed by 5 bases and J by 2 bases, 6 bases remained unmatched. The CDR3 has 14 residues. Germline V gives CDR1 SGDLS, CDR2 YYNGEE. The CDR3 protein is CASSASGVQETQYF. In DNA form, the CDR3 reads TGTGCCAGCAGTGCAAGCGGGGTTCAAGAGACCCAGTACTTC.

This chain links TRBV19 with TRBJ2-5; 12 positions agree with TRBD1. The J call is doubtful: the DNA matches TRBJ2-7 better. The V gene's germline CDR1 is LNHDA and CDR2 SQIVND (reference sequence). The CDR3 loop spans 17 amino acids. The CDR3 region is CASSILPGQGAIYEQYF. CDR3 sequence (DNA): TGTGCCAGTAGTATTCTCCCGGGACAGGGGGCTATCTACGAGCAGTACTTC.

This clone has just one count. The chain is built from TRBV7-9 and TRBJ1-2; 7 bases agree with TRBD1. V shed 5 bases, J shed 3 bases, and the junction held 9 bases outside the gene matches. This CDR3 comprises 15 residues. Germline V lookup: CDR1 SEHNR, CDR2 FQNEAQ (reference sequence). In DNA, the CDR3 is TGTGCCAGCAGCCGAAATGACAGGGTGGACTATGGCTACACCTTC. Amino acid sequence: CASSRNDRVDYGYTF.

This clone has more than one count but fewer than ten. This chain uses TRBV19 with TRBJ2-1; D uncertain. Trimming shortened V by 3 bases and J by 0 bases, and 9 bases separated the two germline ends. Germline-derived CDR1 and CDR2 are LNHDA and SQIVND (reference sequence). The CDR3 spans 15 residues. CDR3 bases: TGTGCCAGTAGTATCGCCGTCAGCTCCTACAATGAGCAGTTCTTC. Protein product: CASSIAVSSYNEQFF.

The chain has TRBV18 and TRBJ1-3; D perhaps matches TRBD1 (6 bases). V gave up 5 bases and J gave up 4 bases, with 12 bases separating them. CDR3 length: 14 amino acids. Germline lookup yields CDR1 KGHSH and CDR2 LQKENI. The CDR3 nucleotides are TGTGCCAGCTCAGGACAAGGGGGAGGAAACACCATATATTTT. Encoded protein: CASSGQGGGNTIYF.

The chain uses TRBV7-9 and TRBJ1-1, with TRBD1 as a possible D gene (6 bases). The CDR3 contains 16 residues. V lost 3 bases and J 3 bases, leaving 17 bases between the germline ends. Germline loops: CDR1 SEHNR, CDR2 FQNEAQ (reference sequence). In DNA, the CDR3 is TGTGCCAGCAGCTTCTTAGGGGGGGGAATTTACACTGAAGCTTTCTTT. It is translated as CASSFLGGGIYTEAFF.